The clone carrying this TCR beta chain was found many times. The antigen is not known. The data derive from a study of CD8 T cells in ankylosing spondylitis. Study outcomes and limitations: Matched ankylosing spondylitis synovial fluid reportedly showed significant enrichment of disease-linked clones. Ankylosing spondylitis blood appeared to be characterized by a TCR beta motif of roughly eight highly homologous variants. Previous work reported some of these motif variants in the synovial fluid and blood of reactive arthritis. Disease-linked clones, CD8+, were relatively rare in peripheral blood.

Preparation of TCR beta libraries was done by quantitative 5'-RACE with molecular barcodes. TCRdb redid the calling of the 5' RACE reads with MiXCR, one entry per CDR3 protein. The sample lists roughly 490,000 distinct CDR3 sequences; 5.3% were seen once. Trimming pared 0 bases from V and 7 bases from J, leaving 22 bases between. The CDR3 consists of 19 residues. Looked up from germline, CDR1 is MRHNA and CDR2 is SNTAGT. This TCR was recovered from a male donor with ankylosing spondylitis. This chain links TRBV6-4 with TRBJ1-6; unclear D gene. The specimen was blood, either unsorted or a sorted T cell fraction (not recorded which). CDR3 loop: CASSDSLAGKRSLNSPLHF. In DNA, the CDR3 is TGTGCCAGCAGTGACTCGTTGGCCGGGAAGAGGTCGTTGAATTCACCCCTCCACTTT.